This note documents a single TCR beta chain sequence. Library construction for TCR beta used iRepertoire HTBI primers and Arm-PCR of CDR3 regions. Via MiXCR, TCRdb re-called the multiplex PCR reads, giving one row per CDR3 protein. The sample lists hundreds of thousands of distinct CDR3 sequences, under 20% seen once, with more than 15% in the top ten. The V gene end was trimmed by 2 bases and the J gene end by 0 bases; junction bases not matched to a gene: 1. The CDR3 sequence is 15 residues long. The germline CDR1 and CDR2 sequences are LNHNV and YYDKDF (reference sequence). This specimen comes from a study of regulatory T cells in long-lasting Graves disease. As for time point: newly diagnosed GD, antithyroid drugs for less than 3 months. Extracted RNA from PBMCs served as the source of the TCR library. The sample was also reused in another study, on T cells in Graves' hyperthyroidism and ophthalmopathy. That work adds: Absent ophthalmopathy progression within 18 months defined stable Graves' hyperthyroidism.

This sequence originates from a woman aged 25 to 39 with Graves disease. The chain links TRBV15 to TRBJ2-3; 8 bases agree with TRBD1. The starting material was peripheral blood mononuclear cells (PBMCs), obtained at new diagnosis, from a patient treated with antithyroid drugs. The chain's CDR3 is CATSRQGASTDTQYF. The CDR3 bases are TGTGCCACCAGCAGACAGGGGGCAAGCACAGATACGCAGTATTTT.